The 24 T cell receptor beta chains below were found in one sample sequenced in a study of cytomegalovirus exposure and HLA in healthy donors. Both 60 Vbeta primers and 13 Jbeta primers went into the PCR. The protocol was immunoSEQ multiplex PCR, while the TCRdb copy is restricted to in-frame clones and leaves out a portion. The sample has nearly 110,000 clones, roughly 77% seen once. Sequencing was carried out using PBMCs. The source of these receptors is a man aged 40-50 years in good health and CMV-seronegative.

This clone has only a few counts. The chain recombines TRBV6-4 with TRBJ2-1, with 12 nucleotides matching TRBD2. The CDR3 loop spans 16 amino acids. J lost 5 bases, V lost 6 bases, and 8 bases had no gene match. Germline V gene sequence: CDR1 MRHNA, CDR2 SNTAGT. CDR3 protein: CASSSTSGGGDNEQFF. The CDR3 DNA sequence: TGTGCCAGCAGCTCGACTAGCGGGGGAGGCGACAATGAGCAGTTCTTC.

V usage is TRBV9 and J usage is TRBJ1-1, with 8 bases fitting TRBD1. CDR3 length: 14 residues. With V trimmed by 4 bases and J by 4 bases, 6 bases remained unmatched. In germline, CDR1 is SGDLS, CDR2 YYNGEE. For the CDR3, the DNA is TGTGCCAGCAGCCCCAGGGGGCTAGGCACTGAAGCTTTCTTT. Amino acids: CASSPRGLGTEAFF.

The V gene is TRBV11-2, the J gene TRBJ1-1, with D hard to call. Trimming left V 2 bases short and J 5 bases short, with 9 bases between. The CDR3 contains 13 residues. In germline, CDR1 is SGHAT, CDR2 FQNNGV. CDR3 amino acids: CASSLYPRTEAFF. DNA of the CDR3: TGTGCCAGCAGCTTATACCCGAGGACTGAAGCTTTCTTT. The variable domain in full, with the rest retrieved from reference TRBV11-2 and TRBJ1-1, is EAGVAQSPRYKIIEKRQSVAFWCNPISGHATLYWYQQILGQGPKLLIQFQNNGVVDDSQLPKDRFSAERLKGVDSTLKIQPAKLEDSAVYLCASSLYPRTEAFFGQGTRLTVV.

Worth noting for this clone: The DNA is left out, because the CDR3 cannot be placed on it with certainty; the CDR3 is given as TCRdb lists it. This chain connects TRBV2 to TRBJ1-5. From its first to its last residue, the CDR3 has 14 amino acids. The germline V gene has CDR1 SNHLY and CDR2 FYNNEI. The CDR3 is CASSVWRGNQPQHF.

The CDR3 bases are TGTGCCAGCAGTGGGCCAAACAGTGCCTACGAGCAGTACTTC. Translated, it gives CASSGPNSAYEQYF. The rearrangement joins TRBV6-6 to TRBJ2-7; no definite D call. CDR1 MNHNY and CDR2 SVGAGI come from the germline V gene (reference sequence). V gave up 5 bases and J gave up 2 bases, with 13 bases separating them. This CDR3 has 14 amino acids.

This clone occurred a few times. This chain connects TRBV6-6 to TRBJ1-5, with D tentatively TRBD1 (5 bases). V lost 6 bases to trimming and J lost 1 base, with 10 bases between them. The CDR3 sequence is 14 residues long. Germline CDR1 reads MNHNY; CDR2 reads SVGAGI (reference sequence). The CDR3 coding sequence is TGTGCCAGCAGCATCGGGGGAAGCAATCAGCCCCAGCATTTT. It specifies CASSIGGSNQPQHF.

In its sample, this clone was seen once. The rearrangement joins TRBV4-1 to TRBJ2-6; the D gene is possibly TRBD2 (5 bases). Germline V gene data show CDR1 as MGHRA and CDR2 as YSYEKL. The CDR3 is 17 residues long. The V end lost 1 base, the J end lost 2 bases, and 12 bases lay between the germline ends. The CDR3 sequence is CASSQGLADTGANVLTF. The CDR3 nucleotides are TGCGCCAGCAGCCAAGGCCTAGCTGACACTGGGGCCAACGTCCTGACTTTC.

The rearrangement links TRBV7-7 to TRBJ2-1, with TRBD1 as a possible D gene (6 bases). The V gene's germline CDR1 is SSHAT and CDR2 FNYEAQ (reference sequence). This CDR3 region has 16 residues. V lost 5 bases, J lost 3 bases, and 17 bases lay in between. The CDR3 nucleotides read TGTGCCAGCAGCCCGCCCGCGGACAGCCACTACAATGAGCAGTTCTTC. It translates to CASSPPADSHYNEQFF. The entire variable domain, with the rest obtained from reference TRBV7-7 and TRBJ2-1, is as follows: GAGVSQSPRYKVTKRGQDVTLRCDPISSHATLYWYQQALGQGPEFLTYFNYEAQPDKSGLPSDRFSAERPEGSISTLTIQRTEQRDSAMYRCASSPPADSHYNEQFFGPGTRLTVL.

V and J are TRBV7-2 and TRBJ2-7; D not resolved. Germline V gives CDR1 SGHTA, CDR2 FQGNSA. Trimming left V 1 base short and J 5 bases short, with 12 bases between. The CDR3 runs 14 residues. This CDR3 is CASSLGTRSDEQYF. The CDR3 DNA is TGTGCCAGCAGCTTAGGCACCCGCTCGGACGAGCAGTACTTC.

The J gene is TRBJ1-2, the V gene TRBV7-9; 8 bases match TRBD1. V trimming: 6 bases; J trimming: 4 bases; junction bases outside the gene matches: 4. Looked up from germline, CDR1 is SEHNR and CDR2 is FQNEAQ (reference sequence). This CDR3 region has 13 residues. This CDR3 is CASRSGTGYGYTF. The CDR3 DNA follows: TGTGCCAGCAGGTCCGGGACAGGCTATGGCTACACCTTC.

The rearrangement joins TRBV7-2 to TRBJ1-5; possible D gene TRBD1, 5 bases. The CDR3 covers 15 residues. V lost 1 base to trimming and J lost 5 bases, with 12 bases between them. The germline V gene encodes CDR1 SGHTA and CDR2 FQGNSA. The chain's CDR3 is CASSLDGQGHQPQHF. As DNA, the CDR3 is TGTGCCAGCAGCTTAGATGGTCAGGGCCATCAGCCCCAGCATTTT.

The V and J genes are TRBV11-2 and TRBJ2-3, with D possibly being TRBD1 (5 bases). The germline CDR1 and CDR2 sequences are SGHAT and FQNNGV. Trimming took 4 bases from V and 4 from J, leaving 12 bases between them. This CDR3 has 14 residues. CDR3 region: CASSSGRGPDTQYF. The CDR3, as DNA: TGTGCCAGCAGCTCAGGAAGGGGCCCAGATACGCAGTATTTT.

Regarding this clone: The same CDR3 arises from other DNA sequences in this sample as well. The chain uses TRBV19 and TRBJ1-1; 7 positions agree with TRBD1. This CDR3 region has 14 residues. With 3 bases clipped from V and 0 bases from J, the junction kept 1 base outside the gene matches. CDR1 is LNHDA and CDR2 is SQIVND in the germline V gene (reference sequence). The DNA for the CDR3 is TGTGCCAGTAGTATCGGGACAGTGAACACTGAAGCTTTCTTT. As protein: CASSIGTVNTEAFF.

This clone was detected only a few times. The CDR3 here is CASSFYRGGEAFF. The CDR3 DNA sequence: TGTGCCAGCAGTTTCTACAGGGGCGGTGAAGCTTTCTTT. The chain is built from TRBV6-5 and TRBJ1-1, with 7 bases aligning to TRBD1. After removal of 4 bases from V and 7 bases from J, the junction contained 6 bases not matched to a gene. Germline lookup yields CDR1 MNHEY and CDR2 SVGAGI. CDR3 length: 13 amino acids.

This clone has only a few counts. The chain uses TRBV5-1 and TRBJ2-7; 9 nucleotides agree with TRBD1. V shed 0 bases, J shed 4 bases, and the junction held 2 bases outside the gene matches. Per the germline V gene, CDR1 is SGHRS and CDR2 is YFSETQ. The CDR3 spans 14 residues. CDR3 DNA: TGCGCCAGCAGCTTGGAAGGGACAGGGTACGAGCAGTACTTC. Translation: CASSLEGTGYEQYF.

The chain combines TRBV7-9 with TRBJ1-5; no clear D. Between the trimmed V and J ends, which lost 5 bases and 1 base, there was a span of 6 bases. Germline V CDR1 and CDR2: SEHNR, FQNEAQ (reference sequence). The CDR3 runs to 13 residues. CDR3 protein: CASSRESNQPQHF. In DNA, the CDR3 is TGTGCCAGCAGCAGGGAGAGCAATCAGCCCCAGCATTTT.

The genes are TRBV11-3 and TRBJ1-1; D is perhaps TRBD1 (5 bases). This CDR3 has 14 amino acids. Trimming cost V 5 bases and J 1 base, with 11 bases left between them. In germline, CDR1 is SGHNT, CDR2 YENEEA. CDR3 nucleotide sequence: TGTGCCAGCAGCCCAGGACACGAGAACACTGAAGCTTTCTTT. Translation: CASSPGHENTEAFF.

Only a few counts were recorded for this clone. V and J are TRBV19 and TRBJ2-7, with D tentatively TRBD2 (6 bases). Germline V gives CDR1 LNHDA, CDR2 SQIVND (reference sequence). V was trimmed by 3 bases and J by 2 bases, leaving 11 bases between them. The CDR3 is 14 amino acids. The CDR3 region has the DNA TGTGCCAGTAGTATTCCGGGACTTGCCTACGAGCAGTACTTC. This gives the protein CASSIPGLAYEQYF.

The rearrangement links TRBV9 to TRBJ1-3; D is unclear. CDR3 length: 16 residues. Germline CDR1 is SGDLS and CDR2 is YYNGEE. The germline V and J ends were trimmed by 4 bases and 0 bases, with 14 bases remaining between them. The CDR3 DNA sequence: TGTGCCAGCAGCCCTCGGAGTGGGAGCTCTGGAAACACCATATATTTT. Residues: CASSPRSGSSGNTIYF. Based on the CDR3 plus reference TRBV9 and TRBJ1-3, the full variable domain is DSGVTQTPKHLITATGQRVTLRCSPRSGDLSVYWYQQSLDQGLQFLIQYYNGEERAKGNILERFSAQQFPDLHSELNLSSLELGDSALYFCASSPRSGSSGNTIYFGEGSWLTVV.

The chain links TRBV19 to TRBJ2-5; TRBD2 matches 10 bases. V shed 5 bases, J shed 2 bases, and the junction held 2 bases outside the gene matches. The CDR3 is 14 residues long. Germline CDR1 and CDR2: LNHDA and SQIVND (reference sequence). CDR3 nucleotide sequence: TGTGCCAGTAGTCCGGGACTAGCGCAAGAGACCCAGTACTTC. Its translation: CASSPGLAQETQYF.

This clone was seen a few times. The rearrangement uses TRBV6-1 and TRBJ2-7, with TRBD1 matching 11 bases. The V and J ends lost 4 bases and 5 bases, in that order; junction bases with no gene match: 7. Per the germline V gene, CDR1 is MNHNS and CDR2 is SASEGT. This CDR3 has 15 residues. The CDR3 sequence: CASSVIRDRGNEQYF. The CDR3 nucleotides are TGTGCCAGCAGTGTAATTAGGGACAGGGGGAACGAGCAGTACTTC.

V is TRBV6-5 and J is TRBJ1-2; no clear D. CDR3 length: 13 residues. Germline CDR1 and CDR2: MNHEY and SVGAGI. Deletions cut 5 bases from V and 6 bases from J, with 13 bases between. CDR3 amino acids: CASSPRVRDGYTF. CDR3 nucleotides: TGTGCCAGCAGTCCTAGGGTGCGGGATGGCTACACCTTC.

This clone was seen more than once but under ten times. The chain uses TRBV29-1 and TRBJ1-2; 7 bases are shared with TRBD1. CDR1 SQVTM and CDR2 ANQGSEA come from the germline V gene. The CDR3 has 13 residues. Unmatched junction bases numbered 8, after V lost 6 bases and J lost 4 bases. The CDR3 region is CSVGETGPYGYTF. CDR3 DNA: TGCAGCGTGGGGGAGACAGGGCCCTATGGCTACACCTTC.

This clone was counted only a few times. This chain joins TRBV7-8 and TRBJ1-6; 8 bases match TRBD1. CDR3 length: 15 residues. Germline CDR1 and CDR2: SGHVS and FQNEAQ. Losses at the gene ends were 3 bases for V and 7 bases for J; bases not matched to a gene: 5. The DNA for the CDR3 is TGTGCCAGCAGCTTCGGACAGGGATTAAATTCACCCCTCCACTTT. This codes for CASSFGQGLNSPLHF.